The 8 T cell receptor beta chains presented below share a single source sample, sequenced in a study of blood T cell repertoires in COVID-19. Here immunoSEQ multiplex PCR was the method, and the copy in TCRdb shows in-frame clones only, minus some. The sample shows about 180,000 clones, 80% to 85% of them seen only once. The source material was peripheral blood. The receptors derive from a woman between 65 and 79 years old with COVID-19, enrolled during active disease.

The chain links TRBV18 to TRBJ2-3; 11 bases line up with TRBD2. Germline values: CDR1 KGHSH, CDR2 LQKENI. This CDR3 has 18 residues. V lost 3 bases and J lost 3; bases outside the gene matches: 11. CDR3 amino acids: CASSPGTSGTSGTDTQYF. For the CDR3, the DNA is TGTGCCAGCTCACCGGGGACTAGCGGAACCTCGGGGACAGATACGCAGTATTTT.

Here the CDR3 reads CAISDDRTVSNQPQHF. The CDR3 DNA sequence: TGTGCCATCAGTGACGACCGGACAGTTAGCAATCAGCCCCAGCATTTT. This chain links TRBV10-3 with TRBJ1-5; TRBD1 is a possible D gene (6 bases). CDR1 is ENHRY, CDR2 SYGVKD, per germline. The length of the CDR3 is 16 residues. V was shortened by 3 bases and J by 0 bases, with 12 bases between the two germline ends.

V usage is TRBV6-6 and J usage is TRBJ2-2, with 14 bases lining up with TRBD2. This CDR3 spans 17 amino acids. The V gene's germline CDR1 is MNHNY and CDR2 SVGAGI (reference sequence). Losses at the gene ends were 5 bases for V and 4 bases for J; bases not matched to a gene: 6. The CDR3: CASSLGLAGGPTGELFF. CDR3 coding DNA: TGTGCCAGCAGTCTCGGACTAGCGGGAGGTCCCACCGGGGAGCTGTTTTTT.

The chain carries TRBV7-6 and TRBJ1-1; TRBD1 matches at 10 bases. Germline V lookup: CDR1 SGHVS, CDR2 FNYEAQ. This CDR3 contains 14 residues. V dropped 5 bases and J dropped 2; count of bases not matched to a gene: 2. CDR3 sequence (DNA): TGTGCCAGCAGCCGACAGGGGGCAAACACTGAAGCTTTCTTT. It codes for CASSRQGANTEAFF.

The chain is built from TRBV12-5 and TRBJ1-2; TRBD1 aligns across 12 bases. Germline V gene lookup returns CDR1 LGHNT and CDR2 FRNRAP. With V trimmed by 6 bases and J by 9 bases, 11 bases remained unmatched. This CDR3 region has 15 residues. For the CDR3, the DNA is TGTGCTAGTGGCCGTTCCGGGACAGGGGGCAGGAGCTACACCTTC. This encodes CASGRSGTGGRSYTF.

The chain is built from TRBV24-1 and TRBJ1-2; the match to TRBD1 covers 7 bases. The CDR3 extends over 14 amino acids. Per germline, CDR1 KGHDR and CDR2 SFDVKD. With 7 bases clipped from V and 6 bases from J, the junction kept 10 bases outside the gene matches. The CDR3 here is CATSHTGQDNGYTF. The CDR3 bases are TGTGCCACCAGCCACACCGGACAGGATAATGGCTACACCTTC.

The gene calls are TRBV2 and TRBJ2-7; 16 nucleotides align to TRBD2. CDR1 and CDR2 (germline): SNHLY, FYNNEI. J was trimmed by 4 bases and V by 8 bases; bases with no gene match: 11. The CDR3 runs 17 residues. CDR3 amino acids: CASGGTSGRAWSYEQYF. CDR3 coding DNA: TGTGCCAGCGGCGGGACTAGCGGGAGGGCCTGGAGTTACGAGCAGTACTTC.

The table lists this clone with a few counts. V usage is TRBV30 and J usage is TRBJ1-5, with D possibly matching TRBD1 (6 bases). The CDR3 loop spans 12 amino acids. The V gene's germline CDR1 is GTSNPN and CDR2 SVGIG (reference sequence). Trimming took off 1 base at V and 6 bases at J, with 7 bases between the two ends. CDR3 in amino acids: CAWSEGGQPQHF. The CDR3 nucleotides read TGTGCCTGGAGTGAAGGGGGTCAGCCCCAGCATTTT.